The T cell receptor beta chain under discussion was sequenced for a study of cytomegalovirus exposure and HLA in healthy donors. Study-wide context: Unique TCR beta sequences numbering 120 million or so came from around 180 million T cells in an earlier analysis. Points from the study as a whole: A later analysis revealed that TCR association rates differed between HLA loci, peaking at DRB1 and bottoming out at HLA-C.

Remarks on this clone: What it recognizes is unknown.

The CDR3 sequence is 16 residues long. Germline trimming cut 1 base from V and 4 bases from J; bases unmatched to any gene: 5. CDR1 is MNHNS, CDR2 SASEGT, per germline. Researchers ran the PCR with 60 Vbeta and 13 Jbeta primers. Method: immunoSEQ multiplex PCR; TCRdb's copy keeps in-frame clones and lacks some. The sample carries around 120,000 clones, around 80% recorded once. The receptor's source is a woman aged 40 to 49 in good health and CMV-seronegative. This chain connects TRBV6-1 to TRBJ2-3; 10 nucleotides match TRBD1. The sequenced sample was PBMCs. CDR3 protein: CASSEEGGTGADTQYF. The CDR3 bases are TGTGCCAGCAGTGAAGAAGGAGGGACAGGGGCAGATACGCAGTATTTT.